This TCR beta chain comes out of a study of breast tumors, draining lymph nodes, adjacent tissues. Study-level points and caveats: Tumor T cell lymph node origin was a supported hypothesis, not proven.

This clonotype was observed at least ten times. Its antigen is as yet unknown. Axillary draining lymph nodes of breast cancer patients supplied the node samples. TCRdb ran MiXCR on the multiplex PCR reads and lists one entry per CDR3 protein. The profile shows about 130,000 distinct CDR3 sequences, about a fifth of them singletons. This receptor was identified in a female donor with breast cancer. Some clones in this sample may be carry-over from other donors' samples. Sequenced: axillary lymph node tissue.

CDR3 nucleotide sequence: TGTGCCAGCAGGGAGGGAATCAACTATGGCTACACCTTC. Translating it yields CASREGINYGYTF. The chain links TRBV5-5 to TRBJ1-2; unclear D gene. Germline CDR1 is SGHKS and CDR2 is YYEKEE (reference sequence). This CDR3 comprises 13 residues. The V gene lost 5 bases and the J gene lost 2 bases, with 10 bases spanning the gap.